This T cell receptor beta chain was captured in a study of blood T cell repertoires in COVID-19. Study background: The samples span acute and convalescent COVID-19 from the United States, Italy and Spain. T cells, B-cell-depleted T cells, or PBMCs supplied cDNA or gDNA.

CDR1 and CDR2 from the germline V gene are SGHKS and YYEKEE (reference sequence). CDR3 length equals 14 residues. V was clipped by 1 base and J by 17 bases, with 19 bases between them. In the original workflow: Amplified reference gene primers provided the basis for estimating nucleated cell counts. Profiling relied on immunoSEQ multiplex PCR, and the TCRdb table lists in-frame clones only, not all of them. Clone size and the V and J calls come from that table; the DNA yielded D and trimming. Of under 150,000 clones listed, more than 70% are singletons. This chain uses TRBV5-5 with TRBJ1-6; D remains unclear. The specimen was peripheral blood. The receptor's source is a woman between 70 and 85 years old who had recovered from COVID-19. The CDR3 sequence: CASSLYPPIPVFHF. CDR3 DNA: TGTGCCAGCAGCTTGTACCCCCCCATTCCAGTATTCCACTTT.